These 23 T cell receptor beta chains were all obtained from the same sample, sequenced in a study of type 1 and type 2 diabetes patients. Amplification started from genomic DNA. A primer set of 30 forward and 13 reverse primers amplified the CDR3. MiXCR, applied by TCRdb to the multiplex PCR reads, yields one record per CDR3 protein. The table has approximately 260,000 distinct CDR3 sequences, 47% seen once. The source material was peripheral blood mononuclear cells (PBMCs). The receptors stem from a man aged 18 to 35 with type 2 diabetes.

CDR3 nucleotides: TGTGCCTGGAGTGTAACTAGGACAGATACGCAGTATTTT. It is translated as CAWSVTRTDTQYF. The chain joins TRBV30 to TRBJ2-3; perhaps TRBD2 as D (5 bases). The CDR3 has 13 residues. Trimming shortened V by 0 bases and J by 3 bases, and 7 bases separated the two germline ends. CDR1 is GTSNPN and CDR2 is SVGIG in the germline V gene (reference sequence).

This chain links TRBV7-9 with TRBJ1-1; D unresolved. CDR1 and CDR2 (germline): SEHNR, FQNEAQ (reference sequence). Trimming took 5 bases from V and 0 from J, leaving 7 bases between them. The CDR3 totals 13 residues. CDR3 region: CASSTSVNTEAFF. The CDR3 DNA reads TGTGCCAGCAGCACTTCAGTGAACACTGAAGCTTTCTTT.

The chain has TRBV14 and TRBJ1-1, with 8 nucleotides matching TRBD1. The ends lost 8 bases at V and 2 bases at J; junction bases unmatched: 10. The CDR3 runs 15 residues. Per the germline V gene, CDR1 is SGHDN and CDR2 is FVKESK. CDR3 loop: CASVIPGTGNTEAFF. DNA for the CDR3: TGTGCCAGCGTAATACCCGGGACAGGCAACACTGAAGCTTTCTTT.

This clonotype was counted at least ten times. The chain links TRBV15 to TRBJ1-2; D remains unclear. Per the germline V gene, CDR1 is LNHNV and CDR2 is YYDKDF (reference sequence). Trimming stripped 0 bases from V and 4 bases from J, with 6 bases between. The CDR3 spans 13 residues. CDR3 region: CATSRETGYGYTF. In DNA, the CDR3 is TGTGCCACCAGCAGAGAAACGGGCTATGGCTACACCTTC.

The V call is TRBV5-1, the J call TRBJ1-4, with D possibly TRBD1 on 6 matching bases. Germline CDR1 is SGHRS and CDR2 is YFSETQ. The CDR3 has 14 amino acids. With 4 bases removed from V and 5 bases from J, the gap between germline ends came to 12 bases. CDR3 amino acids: CASSMAGGNEKLFF. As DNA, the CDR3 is TGCGCCAGCAGCATGGCGGGGGGCAATGAAAAACTGTTTTTT.

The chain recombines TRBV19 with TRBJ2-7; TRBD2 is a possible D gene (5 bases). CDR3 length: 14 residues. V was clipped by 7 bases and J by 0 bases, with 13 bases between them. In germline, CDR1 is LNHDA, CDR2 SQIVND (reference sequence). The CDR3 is CASKASGSSYEQYF. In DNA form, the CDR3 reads TGTGCCAGTAAAGCTTCGGGGAGCTCCTACGAGCAGTACTTC.

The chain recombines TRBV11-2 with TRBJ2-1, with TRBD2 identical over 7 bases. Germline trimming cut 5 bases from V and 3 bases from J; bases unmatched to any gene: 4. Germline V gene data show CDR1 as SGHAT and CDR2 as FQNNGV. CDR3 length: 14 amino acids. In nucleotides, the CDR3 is TGTGCCAGCAGCCGCGGACTAGACTACAATGAGCAGTTCTTC. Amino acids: CASSRGLDYNEQFF.

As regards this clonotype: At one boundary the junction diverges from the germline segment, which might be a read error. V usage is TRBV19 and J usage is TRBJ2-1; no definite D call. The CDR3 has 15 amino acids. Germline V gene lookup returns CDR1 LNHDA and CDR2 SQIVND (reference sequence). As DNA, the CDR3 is TGTGCCAGTAGTATAAATCAAGTCACCTACAATGAGCAGCTCTTC. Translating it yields CASSINQVTYNEQLF.

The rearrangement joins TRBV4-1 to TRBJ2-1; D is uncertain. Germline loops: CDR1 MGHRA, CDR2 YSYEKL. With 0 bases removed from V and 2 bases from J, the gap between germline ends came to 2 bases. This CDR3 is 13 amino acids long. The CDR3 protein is CASSQEAYNEQFF. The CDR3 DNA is TGCGCCAGCAGCCAAGAGGCCTACAATGAGCAGTTCTTC.

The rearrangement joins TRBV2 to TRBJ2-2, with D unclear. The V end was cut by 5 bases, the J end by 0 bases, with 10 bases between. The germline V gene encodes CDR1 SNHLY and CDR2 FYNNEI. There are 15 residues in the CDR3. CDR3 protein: CASSFPQANTGELFF. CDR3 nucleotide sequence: TGTGCCAGCAGTTTTCCGCAGGCGAACACCGGGGAGCTGTTTTTT.

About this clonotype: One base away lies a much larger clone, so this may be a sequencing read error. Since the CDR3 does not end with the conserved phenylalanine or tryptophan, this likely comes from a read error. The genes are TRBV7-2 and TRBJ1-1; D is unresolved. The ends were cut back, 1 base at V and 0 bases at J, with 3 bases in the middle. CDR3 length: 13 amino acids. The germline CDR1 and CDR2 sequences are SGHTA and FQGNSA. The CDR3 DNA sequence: TGTGCCAGCAGCTTAGGGATGAACACTGAAGCTTTCTCT. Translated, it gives CASSLGMNTEAFS.

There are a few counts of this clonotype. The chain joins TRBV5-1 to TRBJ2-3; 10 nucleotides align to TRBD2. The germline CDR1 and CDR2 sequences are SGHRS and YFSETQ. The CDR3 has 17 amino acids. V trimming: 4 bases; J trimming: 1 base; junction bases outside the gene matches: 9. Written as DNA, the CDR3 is TGCGCCAGCAGCCCAATGGTGGGGACTAGCGGCACAGATACGCAGTATTTT. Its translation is CASSPMVGTSGTDTQYF. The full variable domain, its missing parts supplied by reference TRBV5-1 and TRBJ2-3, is KAGVTQTPRYLIKTRGQQVTLSCSPISGHRSVSWYQQTPGQGLQFLFEYFSETQRNKGNFPGRFSGRQFSNSRSEMNVSTLELGDSALYLCASSPMVGTSGTDTQYFGPGTRLTVL.

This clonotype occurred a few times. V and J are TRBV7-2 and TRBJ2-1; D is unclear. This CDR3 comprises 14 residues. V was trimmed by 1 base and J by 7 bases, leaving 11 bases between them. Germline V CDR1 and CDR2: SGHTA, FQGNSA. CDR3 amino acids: CASSLVRWENEQFF. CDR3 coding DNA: TGTGCCAGCAGCTTAGTTCGGTGGGAAAATGAGCAGTTCTTC.

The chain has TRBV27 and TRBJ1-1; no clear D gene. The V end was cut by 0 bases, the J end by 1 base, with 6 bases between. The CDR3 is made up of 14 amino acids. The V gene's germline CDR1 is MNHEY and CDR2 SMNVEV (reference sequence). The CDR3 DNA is TGTGCCAGCAGTTTATCTCGCCCGAACACTGAAGCTTTCTTT. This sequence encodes CASSLSRPNTEAFF.

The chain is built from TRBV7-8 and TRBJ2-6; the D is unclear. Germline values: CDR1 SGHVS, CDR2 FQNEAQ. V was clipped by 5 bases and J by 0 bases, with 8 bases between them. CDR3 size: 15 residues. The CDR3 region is CASSSDISGANVLTF. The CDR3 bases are TGTGCCAGCAGCAGCGATATCTCTGGGGCCAACGTCCTGACTTTC.

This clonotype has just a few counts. CDR3 residues: CSVRDRIGNYGYTF. For the CDR3, the DNA is TGCAGCGTCCGGGACAGAATTGGCAACTATGGCTACACCTTC. This chain connects TRBV29-1 to TRBJ1-2, with TRBD1 identical over 7 bases. CDR1 SQVTM and CDR2 ANQGSEA come from the germline V gene. V was clipped by 6 bases and J by 2 bases; unmatched bases: 9. The CDR3 sequence is 14 residues long. The complete variable domain, with remaining parts taken from reference TRBV29-1 and TRBJ1-2, reads SAVISQKPSRDICQRGTSLTIQCQVDSQVTMMFWYRQQPGQSLTLIATANQGSEATYESGFVIDKFPISRPNLTFSTLTVSNMSPEDSSIYLCSVRDRIGNYGYTFGSGTRLTVV.

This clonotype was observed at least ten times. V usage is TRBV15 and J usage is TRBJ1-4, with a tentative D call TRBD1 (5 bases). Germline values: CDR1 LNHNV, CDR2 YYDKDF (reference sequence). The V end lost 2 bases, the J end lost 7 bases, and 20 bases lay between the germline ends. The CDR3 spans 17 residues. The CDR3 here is CATSRSSGPPSIEKLFF. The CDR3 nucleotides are TGTGCCACCAGCAGATCCTCGGGACCACCATCGATTGAAAAACTGTTTTTT.

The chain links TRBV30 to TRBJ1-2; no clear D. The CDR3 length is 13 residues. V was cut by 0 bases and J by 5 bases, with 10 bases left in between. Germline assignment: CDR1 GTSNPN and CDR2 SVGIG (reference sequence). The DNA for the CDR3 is TGTGCCTGGAGTGTAAACCGAGATTATGGCTACACCTTC. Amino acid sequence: CAWSVNRDYGYTF.

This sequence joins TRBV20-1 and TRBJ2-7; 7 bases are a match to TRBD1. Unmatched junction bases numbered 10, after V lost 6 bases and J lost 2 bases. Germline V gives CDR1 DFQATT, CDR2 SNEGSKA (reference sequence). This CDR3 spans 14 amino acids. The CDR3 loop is CSAHRDSATYEQYF. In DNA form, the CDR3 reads TGCAGTGCCCACCGGGACAGTGCGACCTACGAGCAGTACTTC.

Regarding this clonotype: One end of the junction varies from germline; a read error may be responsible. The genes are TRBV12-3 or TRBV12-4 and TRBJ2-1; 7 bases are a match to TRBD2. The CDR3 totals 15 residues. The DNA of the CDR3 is TGCGCCAGCAGTTCAATAGGGAGGGTAGTAAATGAGCAGTTCTTC. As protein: CASSSIGRVVNEQFF.

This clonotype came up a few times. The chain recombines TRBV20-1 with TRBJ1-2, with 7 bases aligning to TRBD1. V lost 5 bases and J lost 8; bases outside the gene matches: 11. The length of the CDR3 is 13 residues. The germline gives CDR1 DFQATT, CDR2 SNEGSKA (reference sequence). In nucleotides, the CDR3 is TGCAGTGCTTATGACCCAGGGGGGGAAGGCTACACCTTC. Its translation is CSAYDPGGEGYTF.

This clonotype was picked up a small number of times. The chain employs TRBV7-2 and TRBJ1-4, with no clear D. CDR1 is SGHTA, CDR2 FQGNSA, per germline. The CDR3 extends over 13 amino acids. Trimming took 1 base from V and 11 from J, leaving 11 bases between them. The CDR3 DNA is TGTGCCAGCAGCTTAGTCGGGTCGGAGAAACTGTTTTTT. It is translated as CASSLVGSEKLFF.

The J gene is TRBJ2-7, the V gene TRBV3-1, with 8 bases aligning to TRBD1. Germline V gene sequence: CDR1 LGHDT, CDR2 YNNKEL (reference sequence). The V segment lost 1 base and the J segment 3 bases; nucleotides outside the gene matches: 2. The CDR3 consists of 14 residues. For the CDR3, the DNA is TGTGCCAGCAGCCAAGGACAGGGGAACTACGAGCAGTACTTC. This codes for CASSQGQGNYEQYF.